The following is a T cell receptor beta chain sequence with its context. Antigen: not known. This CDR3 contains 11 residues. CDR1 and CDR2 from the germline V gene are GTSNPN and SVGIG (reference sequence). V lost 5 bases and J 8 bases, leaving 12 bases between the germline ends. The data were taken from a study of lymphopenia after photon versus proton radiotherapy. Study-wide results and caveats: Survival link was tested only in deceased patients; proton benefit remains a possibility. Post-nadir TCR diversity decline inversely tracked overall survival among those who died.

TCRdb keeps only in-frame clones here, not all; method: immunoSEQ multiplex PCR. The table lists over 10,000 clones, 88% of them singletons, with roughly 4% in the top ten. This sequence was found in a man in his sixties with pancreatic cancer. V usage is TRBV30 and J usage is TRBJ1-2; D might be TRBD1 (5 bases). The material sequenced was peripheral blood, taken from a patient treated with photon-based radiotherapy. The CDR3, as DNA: TGTGCCTGGGGGGCCCTGACCGGCTACACCTTC. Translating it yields CAWGALTGYTF.